This entry lists 28 T cell receptor beta chains sequenced from one sample in a study of blood T cells in healthy people across ages. With a J-beta primer mix and a sample-barcoded 5' primer, a second PCR ran about 7 to 12 cycles. One entry per CDR3 protein results from TCRdb running MiXCR on the 5' RACE reads. The sample includes roughly 500,000 distinct CDR3 sequences, 27% of them seen just once. The specimen was blood. These receptors originate from a woman between 65 and 79 years old in good health.

This clonotype was counted between two and nine times. The chain couples TRBV24-1 to TRBJ1-5, with a possible D match to TRBD1 (5 bases). Trimming removed 5 bases at V and 1 base at J, with 17 bases between. The CDR3 has 17 amino acids. Germline CDR1 and CDR2: KGHDR and SFDVKD. The CDR3 region has the DNA TGTGCCACCAGTGCTAGTCAGGGAGCGGGAAGCAATCAGCCCCAGCATTTT. It translates to CATSASQGAGSNQPQHF.

The CDR3 region is CASSLPSGGSDEQFF. DNA for the CDR3: TGTGCCAGCAGTTTGCCTAGCGGGGGGTCGGATGAGCAGTTCTTC. The V and J genes are TRBV28 and TRBJ2-1, with 11 positions matching TRBD2. After removal of 3 bases from V and 8 bases from J, the junction contained 6 bases not matched to a gene. The CDR3 has 15 residues. Germline V lookup: CDR1 MDHEN, CDR2 SYDVKM.

This clonotype was detected only a few times. The chain links TRBV20-1 to TRBJ1-2, with unresolved D. Trimming took off 6 bases at V and 4 bases at J, with 12 bases between the two ends. Germline CDR1 DFQATT, CDR2 SNEGSKA (reference sequence). CDR3 length equals 12 residues. CDR3 sequence: CSASIDGYGYTF. In nucleotides, the CDR3 is TGCAGTGCCTCGATCGACGGCTATGGCTACACCTTC.

The chain carries TRBV11-3 and TRBJ2-5; possibly TRBD2 for D (6 bases). The J call may be in error: the DNA end matches TRBJ2-1 better. The CDR3 totals 14 residues. Per the germline V gene, CDR1 is SGHNT and CDR2 is YENEEA. The DNA for the CDR3 is TGTGCCAGCAGCCTCCCCGGGAGATACAATGAGCAGTTCTTC. This gives the protein CASSLPGRYNEQFF.

A few counts support this clonotype. V gene TRBV29-1 combines with J gene TRBJ2-5; 8 bases fit TRBD1. In germline, CDR1 is SQVTM, CDR2 ANQGSEA. The CDR3 loop spans 14 amino acids. V lost 5 bases and J lost 2; bases outside the gene matches: 7. The CDR3 reads CSVQRTGTQETQYF. The DNA of the CDR3 is TGCAGCGTTCAAAGGACAGGGACGCAAGAGACCCAGTACTTC.

In its sample, this clonotype was seen a few times. V and J are TRBV11-1 and TRBJ2-1; the D gene is possibly TRBD1 (5 bases). Germline V gene sequence: CDR1 SGHAT, CDR2 FQDESV (reference sequence). The CDR3 has 13 amino acids. The V and J ends lost 7 bases and 12 bases respectively, with 19 bases between them. The DNA of the CDR3 is TGTGCCAGCACCAGACTCGCAGGGCAAGGGCAGTTCTTC. Encoded protein: CASTRLAGQGQFF.

This clonotype showed up just a few times. The chain is built from TRBV24-1 and TRBJ2-3; D is undetermined. The germline V gene encodes CDR1 KGHDR and CDR2 SFDVKD. The CDR3 spans 13 residues. The V gene lost 10 bases and the J gene lost 0 bases, with 10 bases spanning the gap. Here the CDR3 DNA reads TGTGCCACTATCACCGGTAGCACAGATACGCAGTATTTT. Protein product: CATITGSTDTQYF.

With regard to this clonotype: The CDR3 does not close with the conserved phenylalanine or tryptophan, likely indicating a read error. This chain links TRBV6-2 or TRBV6-3 with TRBJ1-2; D may be TRBD1 (5 bases). Germline CDR1 is MNHEY and CDR2 is SVGEGT. The CDR3 is made up of 14 amino acids. The V end lost 6 bases, the J end lost 0 bases, and 11 bases lay between the germline ends. The CDR3 region is CASRISTANYGYTL. The CDR3 DNA sequence: TGTGCCAGCAGGATCTCGACAGCTAACTATGGCTACACCCTC.

The chain combines TRBV6-2 or TRBV6-3 with TRBJ1-1, with D uncertain. The CDR3 length is 13 residues. V was cut by 8 bases and J by 4 bases, with 14 bases left in between. The germline gives CDR1 MNHEY, CDR2 SVGEGT. The CDR3: CASFRQASTEAFF. The CDR3 DNA sequence: TGTGCCAGCTTCAGGCAGGCGTCCACTGAAGCTTTCTTT.

This clonotype has a handful of counts. The chain recombines TRBV7-2 with TRBJ2-5; the D gene is possibly TRBD1 (6 bases). V gave up 4 bases and J gave up 1 base, with 10 bases separating them. This CDR3 comprises 14 residues. CDR1 is SGHTA, CDR2 FQGNSA, per germline. The CDR3 DNA follows: TGTGCCAGCAGCTCAGGACAGCCCCAAGAGACCCAGTACTTC. The encoded protein is CASSSGQPQETQYF.

The V call is TRBV4-3, the J call TRBJ1-2; D not certain. Germline lookup yields CDR1 LGHNA and CDR2 YSLEER. V gave up 3 bases and J gave up 14 bases, with 19 bases separating them. The CDR3 runs to 13 residues. The CDR3 DNA is TGCGCCAGCAGCCAGCCGGGAACCCGGAGAAGGACCTTC. Encoded protein: CASSQPGTRRRTF.

The chain uses TRBV7-9 and TRBJ2-5, with D uncertain. V was trimmed by 4 bases and J by 5 bases, leaving 17 bases between them. Germline lookup yields CDR1 SEHNR and CDR2 FQNEAQ (reference sequence). CDR3 length: 15 residues. The CDR3 sequence is CASSWPFTGAETQYF. CDR3 nucleotides: TGTGCCAGCAGCTGGCCATTCACCGGCGCTGAGACCCAGTACTTC.

This clonotype turned up a few times. The rearrangement links TRBV20-1 to TRBJ1-1; D gene uncertain. Germline V gives CDR1 DFQATT, CDR2 SNEGSKA (reference sequence). Trimming stripped 5 bases from V and 3 bases from J, with 10 bases between. The CDR3 spans 12 residues. CDR3 in amino acids: CSACGEDTEAFF. The CDR3 coding sequence is TGCAGTGCTTGTGGGGAGGACACTGAAGCTTTCTTT.

This clonotype appeared a few times. The V call is TRBV29-1, the J call TRBJ2-7; 10 nucleotides agree with TRBD1. The germline V gene encodes CDR1 SQVTM and CDR2 ANQGSEA. J lost 4 bases, V lost 3 bases, and 3 bases had no gene match. The CDR3 loop spans 13 amino acids. The CDR3 sequence: CSVDSDRGYEQYF. The CDR3 DNA reads as TGCAGCGTTGACTCGGACAGGGGGTACGAGCAGTACTTC.

This clonotype has more than one count but fewer than ten. The chain employs TRBV18 and TRBJ2-5; no reliable D call. CDR1 and CDR2 from the germline V gene are KGHSH and LQKENI. The CDR3 length is 14 residues. V lost 2 bases to trimming and J lost 4 bases, with 11 bases between them. CDR3 region: CASSPDGSGETQYF. The CDR3 nucleotides read TGTGCCAGCTCACCAGACGGTTCCGGAGAGACCCAGTACTTC. Complete variable domain (other parts from reference TRBV18 and TRBJ2-5): NAGVMQNPRHLVRRRGQEARLRCSPMKGHSHVYWYRQLPEEGLKFMVYLQKENIIDESGMPKERFSAEFPKEGPSILRIQQVVRGDSAAYFCASSPDGSGETQYFGPGTRLLVL.

This clonotype was counted between two and nine times. The rearrangement uses TRBV29-1 and TRBJ1-4; a possible D gene is TRBD1 (5 bases). CDR3 length equals 11 residues. The V gene's germline CDR1 is SQVTM and CDR2 ANQGSEA. CDR3 region: CSVGRGEKLFF. The DNA of the CDR3 is TGCAGTGTCGGGAGGGGAGAAAAACTGTTTTTT.

This clonotype appeared a few times. The chain is built from TRBV18 and TRBJ1-6; the D is unclear. The CDR3 runs to 14 residues. Germline values: CDR1 KGHSH, CDR2 LQKENI. The V end was cut by 4 bases, the J end by 1 base, with 5 bases between. The CDR3 sequence is CASSRESYNSPLHF. CDR3 sequence (DNA): TGTGCCAGCTCACGGGAGTCCTATAATTCACCCCTCCACTTT.

The chain joins TRBV7-2 to TRBJ2-7; 11 nucleotides align to TRBD2. Looked up from germline, CDR1 is SGHTA and CDR2 is FQGNSA. This CDR3 region has 17 residues. The trim removed 5 bases at V and 7 bases at J, leaving 16 bases unmatched. The CDR3 here is CASSLLGGSGGAHEQYF. The CDR3 region has the DNA TGTGCCAGCAGCCTATTGGGCGGTAGCGGGGGGGCGCATGAGCAGTACTTC.

This clonotype was picked up many times. J is TRBJ1-5 and V is TRBV12-3 or TRBV12-4; 7 positions agree with TRBD1. With 3 bases clipped from V and 4 bases from J, the junction kept 6 bases outside the gene matches. This CDR3 region has 15 residues. CDR3 residues: CASSLEGAGNQPQHF. CDR3 sequence (DNA): TGTGCCAGCAGTTTGGAGGGGGCGGGAAATCAGCCCCAGCATTTT.

The rearrangement joins TRBV10-3 to TRBJ2-1; TRBD2 matches at 9 bases. In germline, CDR1 is ENHRY, CDR2 SYGVKD. This CDR3 contains 15 residues. Trimming removed 11 bases from V and 0 bases from J; junction bases left unmatched: 8. The CDR3: CAVRPSGDSYNEQFF. Here the CDR3 DNA reads TGTGCCGTAAGACCTAGCGGGGACTCCTACAATGAGCAGTTCTTC.

The chain combines TRBV2 with TRBJ2-7; no clear D gene. The CDR3 extends over 12 amino acids. The ends were cut back, 11 bases at V and 4 bases at J, with 15 bases in the middle. Germline V CDR1 and CDR2: SNHLY, FYNNEI. In DNA, the CDR3 is TGTGCCTCGGCCCTCTCGGTATACGAGCAGTACTTC. Its translation: CASALSVYEQYF.

CDR3 DNA sequence: TGTGCCAGCAGGAGTTGGGAGGGAGATACGCAGTATTTT. Translation: CASRSWEGDTQYF. The V and J genes are TRBV27 and TRBJ2-3, with 7 bases aligning to TRBD2. The V gene's germline CDR1 is MNHEY and CDR2 SMNVEV (reference sequence). The CDR3 extends over 13 amino acids. After removal of 6 bases from V and 5 bases from J, the junction contained 5 bases not matched to a gene.

This clonotype appeared a few times. One base away lies a much larger clone, so this may be a sequencing read error. The CDR3 ends on some other residue instead of the conserved phenylalanine or tryptophan, so this is likely a read error. This chain joins TRBV29-1 and TRBJ1-2; 10 positions agree with TRBD1. The V gene end was trimmed by 5 bases and the J gene end by 6 bases; junction bases not matched to a gene: 6. The CDR3 loop spans 13 amino acids. Per the germline V gene, CDR1 is SQVTM and CDR2 is ANQGSEA. The CDR3: CSVTTGGQDGYTL. The CDR3 DNA reads as TGCAGCGTTACGACAGGGGGCCAGGATGGCTACACCCTC.

The chain has TRBV7-2 and TRBJ2-4; D perhaps matches TRBD1 (7 bases). Trimming left V 1 base short and J 0 bases short, with 13 bases between. Germline values: CDR1 SGHTA, CDR2 FQGNSA. CDR3 length: 17 residues. CDR3: CASSLVAGGLAKNIQYF. The CDR3 DNA reads as TGTGCCAGCAGCTTAGTAGCAGGGGGGCTAGCCAAAAACATTCAGTACTTC.

The rearrangement links TRBV27 to TRBJ1-2, with D tentatively TRBD1 (5 bases). Looked up from germline, CDR1 is MNHEY and CDR2 is SMNVEV (reference sequence). The CDR3 is made up of 15 amino acids. Trimming took 5 bases from V and 2 from J, leaving 15 bases between them. The CDR3: CASSTGDGGNYGYTF. The CDR3 DNA follows: TGTGCCAGCAGTACTGGGGACGGGGGAAACTATGGCTACACCTTC.

This rearrangement joins TRBV29-1 to TRBJ1-3; D not certain. Germline V gives CDR1 SQVTM, CDR2 ANQGSEA. The CDR3 is 12 residues long. V was shortened by 8 bases and J by 3 bases, with 11 bases between the two germline ends. CDR3 in DNA: TGCAGCACCTGGACCATTGGAAACACCATATATTTT. Translation gives CSTWTIGNTIYF.

This clonotype was seen a handful of times. Here the CDR3 DNA reads TGTGCCACCAGTGATCCAGGGGGCGACGGGGAGCTGTTTTTT. Translating it yields CATSDPGGDGELFF. This chain joins TRBV24-1 and TRBJ2-2; TRBD1 matches 8 bases. The germline V gene encodes CDR1 KGHDR and CDR2 SFDVKD. J gave up 7 bases and V 3 bases, and 3 bases lay outside the gene matches. This CDR3 is 14 amino acids long.

The V gene is TRBV20-1, the J gene TRBJ1-1; tentatively, D is TRBD1 (6 bases). From germline, CDR1 is DFQATT and CDR2 SNEGSKA (reference sequence). The CDR3 has 14 residues. The V gene lost 4 bases and the J gene lost 4 bases, with 16 bases spanning the gap. CDR3 DNA sequence: TGCAGTGCTACAAACAGACAGGTTAGCACTGAAGCTTTCTTT. Amino acid sequence: CSATNRQVSTEAFF.